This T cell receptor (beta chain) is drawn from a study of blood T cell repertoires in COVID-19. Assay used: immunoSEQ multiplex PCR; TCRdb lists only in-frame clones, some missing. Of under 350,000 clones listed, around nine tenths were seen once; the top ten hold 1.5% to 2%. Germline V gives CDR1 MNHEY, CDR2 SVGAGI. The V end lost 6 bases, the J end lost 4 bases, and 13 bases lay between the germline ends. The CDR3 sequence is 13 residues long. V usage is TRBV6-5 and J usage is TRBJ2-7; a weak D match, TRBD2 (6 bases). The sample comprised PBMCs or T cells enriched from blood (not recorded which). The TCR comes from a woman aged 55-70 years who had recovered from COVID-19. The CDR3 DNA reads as TGTGCCAGCAGGGAGGGCGCCGAGTACGAGCAGTACTTC. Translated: CASREGAEYEQYF.